The entry below describes one T cell receptor beta chain. The same CDR3 arises from other DNA sequences in this sample as well. Method: immunoSEQ multiplex PCR; TCRdb's copy keeps in-frame clones and lacks some. The data hold around 130,000 clones, with about 91% observed a single time. The CDR3 sequence is 13 residues long. In germline, CDR1 is SGHRS, CDR2 YFSETQ. Trimming took off 0 bases at V and 2 bases at J, with 5 bases between the two ends. This entry comes from a study of control samples from healthy donors and cancer patients. Sample: blood. The V call is TRBV5-1, the J call TRBJ1-1; no firm D call. The clonotype originates from a man aged 18 to 35 in good health. CDR3 in DNA: TGCGCCAGCAGCTTGGATCTAAACACTGAAGCTTTCTTT. As protein: CASSLDLNTEAFF. Filled out from reference TRBV5-1 and TRBJ1-1, the complete variable domain reads KAGVTQTPRYLIKTRGQQVTLSCSPISGHRSVSWYQQTPGQGLQFLFEYFSETQRNKGNFPGRFSGRQFSNSRSEMNVSTLELGDSALYLCASSLDLNTEAFFGQGTRLTVV.